Following are 17 T cell receptor beta chains from one sample sequenced in a study of radiotherapy plus CTLA-4 blockade in lung cancer. Method: immunoSEQ multiplex PCR; TCRdb's copy keeps in-frame clones and lacks some. This table has over 95,000 clones, under 85% appearing once. The starting material was peripheral blood, obtained from a patient treated with radiotherapy plus ipilimumab. The receptors shown here come from a human donor with non-small cell lung cancer who had a partial response to radiotherapy plus ipilimumab. Some clones in this sample may be carry-over from other donors' samples.

The rearrangement uses TRBV7-3 and TRBJ2-6, with TRBD2 matching 11 bases. The length of the CDR3 is 17 residues. Trimming cost V 5 bases and J 1 base; bases outside gene matches: 4. The V gene's germline CDR1 is SGHTA and CDR2 FQGTGA. The CDR3 reads CASSISGGASGANVLTF. Here the CDR3 DNA reads TGTGCCAGCAGCATTAGCGGGGGGGCTTCTGGGGCCAACGTCCTGACTTTC.

The V gene is TRBV7-2, the J gene TRBJ2-5; TRBD2 matches 11 bases. V lost 5 bases to trimming and J lost 4 bases; unmatched junction nucleotides: 6. The germline V gene encodes CDR1 SGHTA and CDR2 FQGNSA. This CDR3 region has 15 residues. CDR3 in amino acids: CASSQGLADPETQYF. DNA for the CDR3: TGTGCCAGCAGCCAGGGACTAGCGGATCCAGAGACCCAGTACTTC.

The chain is built from TRBV9 and TRBJ2-7, with 10 bases identical to TRBD1. There are 14 residues in the CDR3. V was pared by 4 bases and J by 5 bases, with 6 bases of the junction left unmatched. Germline CDR1 is SGDLS and CDR2 is YYNGEE. CDR3 residues: CASSSRDRGDEQYF. The CDR3 region has the DNA TGTGCCAGCAGCTCCCGGGACAGGGGCGACGAGCAGTACTTC.

This clone has only a few counts. The J gene is TRBJ2-7, the V gene TRBV4-1; a weak D match, TRBD2 (6 bases). V was clipped by 3 bases and J by 7 bases, with 16 bases between them. CDR1 and CDR2 from the germline V gene are MGHRA and YSYEKL. The CDR3 totals 14 residues. CDR3 sequence: CASSHTGPSDEQYF. In nucleotides, the CDR3 is TGCGCCAGCAGCCATACAGGACCTAGCGATGAGCAGTACTTC.

The chain is built from TRBV19 and TRBJ1-2; perhaps TRBD1 as D (6 bases). V was trimmed by 6 bases and J by 5 bases, leaving 19 bases between them. This CDR3 contains 15 residues. In germline, CDR1 is LNHDA, CDR2 SQIVND (reference sequence). DNA of the CDR3: TGTGCCAGTAGATTAACAGGGCTGGATTTTTATGGCTACACCTTC. It codes for CASRLTGLDFYGYTF.

The chain joins TRBV15 to TRBJ1-2, with TRBD1 as a possible D gene (5 bases). V was shortened by 1 base and J by 8 bases, with 20 bases between the two germline ends. Germline V CDR1 and CDR2: LNHNV, YYDKDF (reference sequence). The CDR3 sequence is 16 residues long. DNA of the CDR3: TGTGCCACCAGCAGAGGGGAGGGGACGGGACGAGGCGGCTACACCTTC. This sequence encodes CATSRGEGTGRGGYTF.

The rearrangement joins TRBV7-3 to TRBJ2-1; TRBD1 might be the D (5 bases). V gave up 4 bases and J gave up 8 bases, with 12 bases separating them. The V gene's germline CDR1 is SGHTA and CDR2 FQGTGA. This CDR3 has 13 amino acids. CDR3 sequence: CASSSPGSDEQFF. The CDR3 bases are TGTGCCAGCAGCTCCCCAGGGTCGGATGAGCAGTTCTTC.

The rearrangement links TRBV7-3 to TRBJ2-5, with 8 bases fitting TRBD2. V lost 3 bases and J lost 4; bases outside the gene matches: 7. In germline, CDR1 is SGHTA, CDR2 FQGTGA. The length of the CDR3 is 15 residues. In nucleotides, the CDR3 is TGTGCCAGCAGCTTCCTTAGCGGGGTAGGAGAGACCCAGTACTTC. Translating gives CASSFLSGVGETQYF.

V and J are TRBV13 and TRBJ1-6, with D possibly matching TRBD1 (5 bases). The ends were cut back, 0 bases at V and 9 bases at J, with 18 bases in the middle. The CDR3 runs 17 residues. CDR1 PRHDT and CDR2 FYEKMQ come from the germline V gene (reference sequence). The CDR3, as DNA: TGTGCCAGCAGCTTAGGCCGTCGGGGGATAGTCCTTTCACCCCTCCACTTT. It encodes CASSLGRRGIVLSPLHF. Variable domain in full (rest from reference TRBV13 and TRBJ1-6): AAGVIQSPRHLIKEKRETATLKCYPIPRHDTVYWYQQGPGQDPQFLISFYEKMQSDKGSIPDRFSAQQFSDYHSELNMSSLELGDSALYFCASSLGRRGIVLSPLHFGNGTRLTVT.

This clone was recorded a few times. The V call is TRBV6-5, the J call TRBJ1-2, with 9 bases identical to TRBD1. Losses at the gene ends were 8 bases for V and 0 bases for J; bases not matched to a gene: 7. The CDR3 has 15 amino acids. Germline V gene data show CDR1 as MNHEY and CDR2 as SVGAGI. DNA for the CDR3: TGTGCCAGCGAAAAGGGACAGGGAGCTAACTATGGCTACACCTTC. It translates to CASEKGQGANYGYTF.

V usage is TRBV7-9 and J usage is TRBJ2-2; no reliable D call. CDR3 length: 15 residues. From germline, CDR1 is SEHNR and CDR2 FQNEAQ (reference sequence). V lost 5 bases and J 4 bases, leaving 14 bases between the germline ends. The CDR3 DNA is TGTGCCAGCAGCCACCCGCAGGCCTCCACCGGGGAGCTGTTTTTT. It translates to CASSHPQASTGELFF. Combining the CDR3 with reference TRBV7-9 and TRBJ2-2 gives the whole variable domain DTGVSQNPRHKITKRGQNVTFRCDPISEHNRLYWYRQTLGQGPEFLTYFQNEAQLEKSRLLSDRFSAERPKGSFSTLEIQRTEQGDSAMYLCASSHPQASTGELFFGEGSRLTVL.

This clone was detected once. V gene TRBV27 combines with J gene TRBJ2-7; TRBD1 agrees at 11 bases. V shed 6 bases and J 3 bases; nucleotides not matched to a gene: 7. Germline V gene data show CDR1 as MNHEY and CDR2 as SMNVEV (reference sequence). The CDR3 is made up of 15 amino acids. The CDR3 DNA reads TGTGCCAGCAGAACGGACAGGGGGCTCGGCTACGAGCAGTACTTC. Encoded protein: CASRTDRGLGYEQYF.

This rearrangement joins TRBV6-6 to TRBJ2-3; 8 positions match TRBD2. With 2 bases clipped from V and 3 bases from J, the junction kept 4 bases outside the gene matches. The CDR3 consists of 15 residues. In germline, CDR1 is MNHNY, CDR2 SVGAGI (reference sequence). The CDR3 here is CASSYGAGGTDTQYF. The CDR3, as DNA: TGTGCCAGCAGTTACGGGGCGGGGGGAACAGATACGCAGTATTTT.

J is TRBJ1-4 and V is TRBV4-2, with D uncertain. The germline gives CDR1 LGHNA, CDR2 YNFKEQ. This CDR3 is 14 amino acids long. Between the trimmed V and J ends, which lost 4 bases and 4 bases, there was a span of 10 bases. CDR3 DNA sequence: TGTGCCAGCAGCCCCGACACATTTAATGAAAAACTGTTTTTT. As protein: CASSPDTFNEKLFF.

The rearrangement links TRBV6-7 to TRBJ2-2; 16 nucleotides match TRBD2. TRBV6-7 is an open reading frame whose function is uncertain. V gave up 2 bases and J gave up 4 bases; unmatched junction bases: 13. The CDR3 is made up of 21 amino acids. The DNA for the CDR3 is TGTGCCAGCAGTTACGTTCATCCCGGGACTAGCGGGAGGGCCGGCACCGGGGAGCTGTTTTTT. Amino acids: CASSYVHPGTSGRAGTGELFF.

The rearrangement joins TRBV29-1 to TRBJ2-5; possible D gene TRBD1, 5 bases. The germline gives CDR1 SQVTM, CDR2 ANQGSEA. The CDR3 has 14 residues. Trimming took 6 bases from V and 4 from J, leaving 18 bases between them. In DNA form, the CDR3 reads TGCAGCGTCGAGGACGGACATGAAGCAGAGACCCAGTACTTC. The encoded protein is CSVEDGHEAETQYF.

This chain joins TRBV29-1 and TRBJ1-4, with 10 bases lining up with TRBD1. Germline CDR1 and CDR2: SQVTM and ANQGSEA. This CDR3 has 15 residues. The trim removed 5 bases at V and 2 bases at J, leaving 5 bases unmatched. CDR3 region: CSVTGTGVTNEKLFF. The CDR3 nucleotides are TGCAGCGTTACCGGGACAGGGGTGACTAATGAAAAACTGTTTTTT.